A selection of T cell receptor beta chains follows, all from one sample in a study of blood T cell repertoires in COVID-19. Sequencing was performed with immunoSEQ multiplex PCR; in TCRdb, only in-frame clones are kept and a portion is missing. The sample includes around 100,000 clones, 90% to 95% of them seen just once. Sequenced input: peripheral blood. Receptors originate from a human donor in a cohort sampled during active COVID-19. CDR3s include the opening cysteine and the closing phenylalanine or tryptophan. The order of the fields is V gene, J gene, D gene, CDR3 protein, CDR3 DNA. A D gene is named only where the DNA matches it firmly.

>TRBV7-9|TRBJ1-5|-
CASSLYQGGNQPQHF
TGTGCCAGCAGCTTATACCAGGGTGGGAATCAGCCCCAGCATTTT
>TRBV30|TRBJ2-3|-
CAWSPSGATDTQYF
TGTGCCTGGAGTCCAAGCGGTGCCACAGATACGCAGTATTTT
>TRBV7-8|TRBJ2-3|-
CASSLVGGDTQYF
TGTGCCAGCAGCCTGGTTGGAGGAGATACGCAGTATTTT
>TRBV4-1|TRBJ2-5|TRBD2
CASSQEPGLAEQETQYF
TGCGCCAGCAGCCAAGAGCCGGGACTAGCGGAACAAGAGACCCAGTACTTC
>TRBV3-1/TRBV3-2|TRBJ1-4|TRBD1
CASSQDLTGDNEKLFF
TGTGCCAGCAGCCAAGATCTAACAGGGGACAATGAAAAACTGTTTTTT
>TRBV7-2|TRBJ2-1|TRBD2
CASSLALADYYNEQFF
TGTGCCAGCAGCTTAGCGCTAGCGGACTATTACAATGAGCAGTTCTTC
>TRBV7-2|TRBJ2-7|TRBD2
CASSLIGLAIYEQYF
TGTGCCAGCAGCTTAATTGGACTAGCGATCTACGAGCAGTACTTC
>TRBV6-1|TRBJ2-7|-
CASSESGRVTEQYF
TGTGCCAGCAGTGAGTCGGGCAGGGTCACCGAGCAGTACTTC
>TRBV19|TRBJ2-1|-
CASRRDSGNEQFF
TGTGCCAGTCGTCGGGACTCGGGCAATGAGCAGTTCTTC
>TRBV9|TRBJ2-2|-
CASSVATPGELFF
TGTGCCAGCAGCGTAGCTACCCCCGGGGAGCTGTTTTTT